The clone carrying this TCR beta chain was seen a few times. Authors' methods: From reference gene primer amplification, estimates of nucleated cell counts were derived. Profiling relied on immunoSEQ multiplex PCR, and the TCRdb table lists in-frame clones only, not all of them. Clone size and the V and J calls come from that table; the DNA yielded D and trimming. The table includes over 150,000 clones, roughly 80% detected once. The sample comes from a study of blood T cell repertoires in COVID-19. Study background: Whether acute or convalescent, the COVID-19 samples came from the United States, Italy and Spain. PBMCs, B-cell-depleted T cells, or T cells were the source of the cDNA or gDNA that made up the material.

The V gene's germline CDR1 is SGHRS and CDR2 YFSETQ. This CDR3 contains 17 residues. V lost 4 bases to trimming and J lost 0 bases, with 19 bases between them. Recruited during active infection, patients (from Seattle) were subsequently followed longitudinally. This chain uses TRBV5-1 with TRBJ1-2, with a weak D call TRBD1 (5 bases). What was sequenced was peripheral blood. The TCR was taken from a woman aged 55-70 years with COVID-19, enrolled during active disease. The CDR3: CASSSSGGAGTNYGYTF. In nucleotides, the CDR3 is TGCGCCAGCAGCAGCTCGGGTGGGGCAGGGACTAACTATGGCTACACCTTC.